The entry below gives a single TCR beta chain sequence along with its context. These data come from a study of blood T cell repertoires in COVID-19. On the study more broadly: Whether acute or convalescent, the COVID-19 samples came from the United States, Italy and Spain. The analysed material was cDNA or gDNA that came from T cells, B-cell-depleted T cells, or PBMCs.

Methods used by the authors: Estimation of nucleated cell counts relied on the amplification of reference gene primers. The assay was immunoSEQ multiplex PCR, and TCRdb's table has in-frame clones only and misses some. That table furnishes V, J and clone size, whereas the DNA furnished D and trimming. The sample carries about 150,000 clones, about 90% recorded once. The sample comprised peripheral blood. This TCR was sampled from a man aged 45-65 years with acute or convalescent COVID-19.

CDR3 residues: CASSQARGIGTQYF. CDR3 DNA sequence: TGCGCCAGCAGCCAGGCCCGAGGGATCGGTACGCAGTATTTT. V usage is TRBV4-3 and J usage is TRBJ2-3, with D maybe TRBD2 (5 bases). The CDR3 length is 14 residues. Germline CDR1 is LGHNA and CDR2 is YSLEER. Trimming shortened V by 3 bases and J by 8 bases, and 15 bases separated the two germline ends.